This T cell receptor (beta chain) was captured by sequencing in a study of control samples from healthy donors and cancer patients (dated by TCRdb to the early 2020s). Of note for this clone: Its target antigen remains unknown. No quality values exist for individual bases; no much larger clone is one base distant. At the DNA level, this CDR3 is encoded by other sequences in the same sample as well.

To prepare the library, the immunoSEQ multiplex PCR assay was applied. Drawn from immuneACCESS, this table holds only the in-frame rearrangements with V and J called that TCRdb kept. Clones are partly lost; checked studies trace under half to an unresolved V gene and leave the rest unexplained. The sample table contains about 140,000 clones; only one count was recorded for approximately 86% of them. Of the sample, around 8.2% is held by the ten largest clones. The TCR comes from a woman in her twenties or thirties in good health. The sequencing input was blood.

The CDR3 is CASSEGRNNQPQHF. The DNA reads as follows: TGTGCCAGCAGTGAAGGACGGAACAATCAGCCCCAGCATTTT. The chain joins TRBV6-1 to TRBJ1-5, with no confidently assigned D gene. From the cysteine up to the phenylalanine, the CDR3 has a length of 14 residues. Left in the record is the CDR3 DNA by itself, 42 bases read in frame from the first base. The germline V gene supplies CDR1 MNHNS and CDR2 SASEGT. A distance of 7 bases separates the germline ends of V and J, which lose 1 base and 3 bases respectively.